Presented here are 23 T cell receptor beta chains from one specimen sequenced in a study of regulatory T cells in long-lasting Graves disease. Time point given: newly diagnosed GD, antithyroid drugs for less than 3 months. The TCR library used RNA extracted from PBMCs. Construction of TCR beta libraries relied on iRepertoire HTBI primers and on Arm-PCR targeting CDR3 regions. TCRdb processed the multiplex PCR reads anew with MiXCR; each CDR3 protein has one entry. The sample lists roughly 420,000 distinct CDR3 sequences, roughly 15% occurring once. The source material was peripheral blood mononuclear cells (PBMCs), sampled at new diagnosis, from a patient treated with antithyroid drugs. These receptors all stem from a female donor with Graves disease.

This sequence joins TRBV7-9 and TRBJ2-1, with D maybe TRBD1 (6 bases). CDR3 length: 14 amino acids. Germline V gene lookup returns CDR1 SEHNR and CDR2 FQNEAQ (reference sequence). Trimming took 8 bases from V and 2 from J, leaving 13 bases between them. In DNA form, the CDR3 reads TGTGCCAGCGTCCTACAGGGAGCCTACAATGAGCAGTTCTTC. It yields the protein CASVLQGAYNEQFF. The full variable domain, rest sourced from reference TRBV7-9 and TRBJ2-1, is DTGVSQNPRHKITKRGQNVTFRCDPISEHNRLYWYRQTLGQGPEFLTYFQNEAQLEKSRLLSDRFSAERPKGSFSTLEIQRTEQGDSAMYLCASVLQGAYNEQFFGPGTRLTVL.

This clonotype was observed many times. The chain carries TRBV7-9 and TRBJ2-4; 10 nucleotides agree with TRBD1. The CDR3 contains 14 residues. Per germline, CDR1 SEHNR and CDR2 FQNEAQ (reference sequence). J lost 4 bases, V lost 5 bases, and 2 bases had no gene match. CDR3 bases: TGTGCCAGCAGCACGGACAGGGGGAAAAACATTCAGTACTTC. Residues: CASSTDRGKNIQYF.

This clonotype was recorded many times. The chain combines TRBV30 with TRBJ1-1; D is undetermined. Germline V gene sequence: CDR1 GTSNPN, CDR2 SVGIG (reference sequence). CDR3 length: 13 amino acids. Trimming removed 3 bases at V and 4 bases at J, with 12 bases between. CDR3 residues: CAWRRVGSTEAFF. The CDR3 coding sequence is TGTGCCTGGAGACGAGTCGGGAGCACTGAAGCTTTCTTT.

This clonotype was detected many times. This chain uses TRBV2 with TRBJ2-5, with D unclear. Trimming took off 3 bases at V and 5 bases at J, with 7 bases between the two ends. Germline values: CDR1 SNHLY, CDR2 FYNNEI. The CDR3 runs 12 residues. Written as DNA, the CDR3 is TGTGCCAGCAGTGATACGGTTGAGACCCAGTACTTC. This translates into CASSDTVETQYF.

V gene TRBV5-1 combines with J gene TRBJ2-4; TRBD1 agrees at 7 bases. The V gene's germline CDR1 is SGHRS and CDR2 YFSETQ. CDR3 length: 14 amino acids. V shed 0 bases, J shed 9 bases, and the junction held 6 bases outside the gene matches. CDR3 amino acids: CASSLATGSGIQYF. The CDR3 nucleotides are TGCGCCAGCAGCTTGGCGACAGGGTCGGGCATTCAGTACTTC.

In this sample, this clonotype turned up a few times. This chain joins TRBV10-3 and TRBJ1-2; D is uncertain. The ends were cut back, 0 bases at V and 3 bases at J, with 8 bases in the middle. Germline CDR1 is ENHRY and CDR2 is SYGVKD. The CDR3 extends over 14 amino acids. CDR3 in DNA: TGTGCCATCAGTGAGTCAATAAGGGACTATGGCTACACCTTC. This translates into CAISESIRDYGYTF.

This clonotype was seen many times. The rearrangement uses TRBV30 and TRBJ2-4; D tentatively reads TRBD1 or TRBD2 (5 bases each). Germline CDR1 reads GTSNPN; CDR2 reads SVGIG (reference sequence). This CDR3 region has 15 residues. The ends were cut back, 0 bases at V and 5 bases at J, with 14 bases in the middle. In nucleotides, the CDR3 is TGTGCCTGGAGTGTTTTGAGGGGAGCGGAAAACATTCAGTACTTC. Encoded protein: CAWSVLRGAENIQYF.

The gene calls are TRBV7-8 and TRBJ1-2; perhaps TRBD1 as D (6 bases). The V gene's germline CDR1 is SGHVS and CDR2 FQNEAQ. V was cut by 10 bases and J by 8 bases, with 14 bases left in between. This CDR3 is 11 amino acids long. The CDR3 is CATAGEGGYTF. Here the CDR3 DNA reads TGTGCCACCGCAGGGGAGGGAGGCTACACCTTC.

This clonotype was seen repeatedly, ten times or more. The chain employs TRBV28 and TRBJ2-7; no firm D call. CDR1 and CDR2 (germline): MDHEN, SYDVKM. The CDR3 has 21 residues. Trimming removed 1 base from V and 0 bases from J, with 28 bases in between. DNA of the CDR3: TGTGCCAGCAGTTTATTGTGTGTACCTAGGGCCTCTGGCCGATGCTCCTACGAGCAGTACTTC. Translated, it gives CASSLLCVPRASGRCSYEQYF.

The chain couples TRBV5-4 to TRBJ1-1; perhaps TRBD1 as D (5 bases). CDR1 is SGHNT and CDR2 is YYREEE in the germline V gene (reference sequence). V was trimmed by 0 bases and J by 11 bases, leaving 20 bases between them. There are 15 residues in the CDR3. The CDR3 DNA sequence: TGTGCCAGCAGCTTGGCCGGGGCGTTCCCCTCGGGGGCTTTCTTT. This sequence encodes CASSLAGAFPSGAFF.

Comment on this clonotype: It differs at one base from a far larger clone, so likely a read error. The chain has TRBV30 and TRBJ2-3; tentative D call: TRBD2 (6 bases). TRBJ2-7 matches the DNA end more closely, so the J call is doubtful. Germline V gives CDR1 GTSNPN, CDR2 SVGIG (reference sequence). This CDR3 has 13 amino acids. CDR3 loop: CAWSREEGNEQYF. Here the CDR3 DNA reads TGTGCCTGGAGTCGAGAGGAGGGGAATGAGCAGTACTTC.

This clonotype was seen repeatedly, ten times or more. V gene TRBV12-3 or TRBV12-4 combines with J gene TRBJ1-2; D not resolved. The CDR3 is made up of 13 amino acids. V lost 6 bases and J 4 bases, leaving 12 bases between the germline ends. CDR3 DNA sequence: TGTGCCAGCAGCCCCGGTCTAGTCTATGGCTACACCTTC. Protein product: CASSPGLVYGYTF.

As concerns this clonotype: A much larger clone differs from this one at a single base, so this may be a read error. The CDR3 carries no conserved terminal phenylalanine or tryptophan, so it likely arises from a read error. V usage is TRBV3-1 and J usage is TRBJ2-5; D possibly corresponds to TRBD2 (5 bases). CDR1 and CDR2 from the germline V gene are LGHDT and YNNKEL (reference sequence). The V end was cut by 5 bases, the J end by 5 bases, with 15 bases between. The CDR3 extends over 14 amino acids. CDR3: CASSLGAARETQYL. Written as DNA, the CDR3 is TGTGCCAGCAGCTTGGGAGCGGCCCGGGAGACCCAGTACCTC.

This clonotype was seen repeatedly, ten times or more. V is TRBV12-3 or TRBV12-4 and J is TRBJ2-1; 9 nucleotides agree with TRBD1. The CDR3 extends over 15 amino acids. V trimming: 5 bases; J trimming: 5 bases; junction bases outside the gene matches: 7. The CDR3 loop is CASSTGTGNHNEQFF. CDR3 nucleotide sequence: TGTGCCAGCAGTACCGGGACAGGGAACCACAATGAGCAGTTCTTC.

The table lists this clonotype with many counts. J is TRBJ2-3 and V is TRBV27; 10 bases are shared with TRBD2. V shed 2 bases and J 5 bases; nucleotides not matched to a gene: 7. Germline V CDR1 and CDR2: MNHEY, SMNVEV (reference sequence). The CDR3 length is 16 residues. The CDR3 protein is CASSLVGAGGQDTQYF. CDR3 nucleotide sequence: TGTGCCAGCAGTTTAGTTGGAGCGGGGGGGCAAGATACGCAGTATTTT.

This clonotype came up many times. The rearrangement links TRBV2 to TRBJ1-2, with TRBD1 as a possible D gene (6 bases). V was pared by 6 bases and J by 0 bases, with 14 bases between. The CDR3 totals 15 residues. The germline V gene has CDR1 SNHLY and CDR2 FYNNEI. The CDR3, as DNA: TGTGCCAGCAGCCAAAGGGGGGTAGCTAACTATGGCTACACCTTC. Its protein is CASSQRGVANYGYTF.

Worth noting for this clonotype: This may be a read error: a much more frequent sequence differs by one nucleotide. The rearrangement uses TRBV7-2 and TRBJ1-5; D is possibly TRBD1 (5 bases). With 1 base removed from V and 2 bases from J, the gap between germline ends came to 18 bases. The CDR3 is made up of 18 amino acids. From germline, CDR1 is SGHTA and CDR2 FQGNSA. CDR3 coding DNA: TGTGCCAGCAGCTTAGGTCGTCCGGGAAGAGGGGGCAATCAGCCCCAGCATTTT. Translation gives CASSLGRPGRGGNQPQHF.

This clonotype has at least ten counts. This chain connects TRBV7-9 to TRBJ2-2; no firm D call. Germline CDR1 SEHNR, CDR2 FQNEAQ (reference sequence). The CDR3 runs to 14 residues. The V and J ends lost 5 bases and 7 bases respectively, with 14 bases between them. DNA of the CDR3: TGTGCCAGCAGCCCCACCACGGATAGCGGGGAGCTGTTTTTT. Amino acid sequence: CASSPTTDSGELFF.

As regards this clonotype: This may be a read error, as it is one base from a much larger clone. The chain recombines TRBV2 with TRBJ1-3; no reliable D call. Germline loops: CDR1 SNHLY, CDR2 FYNNEI. This CDR3 comprises 11 residues. Deletions cut 2 bases from V and 8 bases from J, with 4 bases between. CDR3 sequence (DNA): TGTGCCAGCAGTGAAAGGGACACCATATATTTT. Its protein is CASSERDTIYF.

The chain combines TRBV10-1 with TRBJ2-3, with TRBD2 matching over 12 bases. CDR1 and CDR2 (germline): WNHNN, SYGVQD (reference sequence). With V trimmed by 6 bases and J by 4 bases, 8 bases remained unmatched. The CDR3 has 16 amino acids. The CDR3 DNA sequence: TGCGCCAGCAGCTCAACTAGCGGGAGGTTCGCAGATACGCAGTATTTT. Translated, it gives CASSSTSGRFADTQYF.

The chain has TRBV29-1 and TRBJ2-3; TRBD2 is a possible D gene (6 bases). CDR3 length: 14 residues. Germline V gene lookup returns CDR1 SQVTM and CDR2 ANQGSEA. Trimming removed 6 bases from V and 6 bases from J, with 19 bases in between. This CDR3 is CSVERGSSRDTQYF. In DNA, the CDR3 is TGCAGCGTCGAACGGGGGAGCTCACGGGATACGCAGTATTTT.

As to this clonotype: A read error may be the cause here, since a much bigger clone is one base away. V is TRBV18 and J is TRBJ1-2; D ambiguous. Germline V gene lookup returns CDR1 KGHSH and CDR2 LQKENI. Trimming removed 6 bases at V and 8 bases at J, with 13 bases between. This CDR3 has 12 residues. The CDR3 protein is CASSCGVWGYTF. The CDR3 DNA sequence: TGTGCCAGCTCCTGCGGCGTTTGGGGCTACACCTTC.

This clonotype showed up just once. The genes are TRBV12-3 or TRBV12-4 and TRBJ1-2; D remains ambiguous. CDR3 size: 15 residues. V lost 2 bases and J lost 4, with 14 bases in between. The chain's CDR3 is CASSLSPGSTYGYTF. Written as DNA, the CDR3 is TGTGCCAGCAGTTTATCGCCTGGATCTACCTATGGCTACACCTTC.